These T cell receptor beta chains were read from a single sample in a study of blood T cell repertoires in COVID-19. This table comes from immunoSEQ multiplex PCR, and its TCRdb copy is limited to in-frame clones, with some not included. The sample includes around 250,000 clones, approximately 90% of them seen just once. The specimen sequenced was PBMCs or T cells enriched from blood (not recorded which). The receptors were sampled from a woman aged 30 to 39 with acute COVID-19. CDR3s include the opening cysteine and the closing phenylalanine or tryptophan. The size of a clone is reported for some rows only, either as once, few or many, or as a class for expanded clones.

J gene: TRBJ2-1; V gene: TRBV6-5; clone size: .; CDR3 protein: CASSSAREVVYNEQFF
J gene: TRBJ1-2; V gene: TRBV2; clone size: .; CDR3 protein: CASSEARISGGYTF
J gene: TRBJ1-5; V gene: TRBV19; clone size: few; CDR3 protein: CASSTQGAPAQPQHF
J gene: TRBJ2-1; V gene: TRBV29-1; clone size: .; CDR3 protein: CSVEPVAGALGPYNEQFF
J gene: TRBJ2-2; V gene: TRBV6-5; clone size: once; CDR3 protein: CASRGTSGTTGELFF
J gene: TRBJ1-1; V gene: TRBV18; clone size: .; CDR3 protein: CASSPWGTGIVTEAFF
J gene: TRBJ2-7; V gene: TRBV19; clone size: few; CDR3 protein: CASSPASGGYEQYF
J gene: TRBJ2-3; V gene: TRBV5-8; clone size: .; CDR3 protein: CASSLGLAGGSDTQYF
J gene: TRBJ1-1; V gene: TRBV18; clone size: .; CDR3 protein: CASSLGTGTTNTEAFF
J gene: TRBJ2-2; V gene: TRBV13; clone size: .; CDR3 protein: CASSLVPGTGSNTGELFF
J gene: TRBJ1-4; V gene: TRBV3-1/TRBV3-2; clone size: .; CDR3 protein: CASKGPGDGEKLFF
J gene: TRBJ2-1; V gene: TRBV7-6; clone size: .; CDR3 protein: CASSPERSNEQFF
J gene: TRBJ2-1; V gene: TRBV30; clone size: .; CDR3 protein: CAWSRKEGTEQFF
J gene: TRBJ1-2; V gene: TRBV5-8; clone size: .; CDR3 protein: CASSLGPGYNYGYTF
J gene: TRBJ2-2; V gene: TRBV27; clone size: once; CDR3 protein: CASSPTSGRASGELFF
J gene: TRBJ1-5; V gene: TRBV19; clone size: .; CDR3 protein: CASGEGNQPQHF
J gene: TRBJ2-7; V gene: TRBV11-2; clone size: .; CDR3 protein: CASSLGGRITYEQYF
J gene: TRBJ2-7; V gene: TRBV4-1; clone size: .; CDR3 protein: CASSQEMGGPNLEEQYF
J gene: TRBJ1-3; V gene: TRBV30; clone size: .; CDR3 protein: CAWGLGGGTGNTIYF
J gene: TRBJ2-3; V gene: TRBV14; clone size: .; CDR3 protein: CASSQAGLLGTDTQYF
J gene: TRBJ2-1; V gene: TRBV28; clone size: .; CDR3 protein: CASSDIAGATYNEQFF
J gene: TRBJ1-1; V gene: TRBV28; clone size: .; CDR3 protein: CASSLAENTEAFF
J gene: TRBJ2-1; V gene: TRBV5-1; clone size: .; CDR3 protein: CASSLLRAVDEQFF
J gene: TRBJ1-5; V gene: TRBV18; clone size: .; CDR3 protein: CASSPLVKDRGHLGNQPQHF
J gene: TRBJ2-1; V gene: TRBV5-8; clone size: .; CDR3 protein: CASRESLPSREQFF
J gene: TRBJ2-7; V gene: TRBV6-5; clone size: .; CDR3 protein: CASLRTGGYEQYF
J gene: TRBJ2-7; V gene: TRBV7-9; clone size: .; CDR3 protein: CASSRGSEQYF
J gene: TRBJ2-7; V gene: TRBV18; clone size: few; CDR3 protein: CASSPPSRYEQYF
J gene: TRBJ2-2; V gene: TRBV7-7; clone size: .; CDR3 protein: CASSFGGGSREGHHGELFF
J gene: TRBJ2-2; V gene: TRBV5-4; clone size: .; CDR3 protein: CASNGQHTGELFF
J gene: TRBJ2-7; V gene: TRBV15; clone size: .; CDR3 protein: CATSSGQGVGEQYF
J gene: TRBJ2-1; V gene: TRBV14; clone size: once; CDR3 protein: CASSRTSGSTAYNEQFF
J gene: TRBJ2-3; V gene: TRBV6-5; clone size: .; CDR3 protein: CASLNGQRNTDTQYF
J gene: TRBJ1-5; V gene: TRBV28; clone size: once; CDR3 protein: CASSLGTQNQPQHF
J gene: TRBJ1-4; V gene: TRBV2; clone size: .; CDR3 protein: CASSEASGDEKLFF
J gene: TRBJ2-1; V gene: TRBV28; clone size: .; CDR3 protein: CASSRGTFQAEQFF
J gene: TRBJ1-5; V gene: TRBV3-1/TRBV3-2; clone size: .; CDR3 protein: CASSQRGTAPNQPQHF
J gene: TRBJ2-3; V gene: TRBV2; clone size: .; CDR3 protein: CASSPSGGSTDTQYF
J gene: TRBJ1-3; V gene: TRBV4-3; clone size: .; CDR3 protein: CASSQGLDRDRSGNTIYF
J gene: TRBJ2-7; V gene: TRBV2; clone size: .; CDR3 protein: CASRTDLSYEQYF
J gene: TRBJ1-4; V gene: TRBV4-1; clone size: .; CDR3 protein: CASSQDIGVFKKLFF
J gene: TRBJ1-2; V gene: TRBV28; clone size: .; CDR3 protein: CASSLSSAGLPGYTF
J gene: TRBJ1-5; V gene: TRBV10-3; clone size: few; CDR3 protein: CAISDRGTNQPQHF
J gene: TRBJ1-2; V gene: TRBV5-4; clone size: .; CDR3 protein: CASSLQGDYGYTF
J gene: TRBJ2-5; V gene: TRBV11-3; clone size: .; CDR3 protein: CASSLTRQGAETQYF